This T cell receptor beta chain appears in the sequencing data of a study of response to subunit inactivated influenza vaccine. TCRdb called the RT-PCR reads again in MiXCR, with one record for every CDR3 protein. The repertoire has about 620,000 distinct CDR3 sequences, roughly 10% of them found once; the top ten carry more than 9.5%. Germline CDR1 reads LNHDA; CDR2 reads SQIVND (reference sequence). The CDR3 loop spans 19 amino acids. The V end was cut by 6 bases, the J end by 3 bases, with 30 bases between. These sequences were also reported in another study, on T cells expressing NK-cell markers. That source adds: A 5'RACE template switching approach incorporating UMIs was used to make TCR beta cDNA.

V gene TRBV19 combines with J gene TRBJ2-7; the D call may be TRBD1 or TRBD2 (5 bases each). This specimen consisted of PBMCs from blood, obtained on the day of vaccination. This sequence originates from a man aged 45 to 65 who received an inactivated influenza vaccine. CDR3 residues: CASSPELRDRTLRVYEQYF. CDR3 bases: TGTGCCAGTAGCCCCGAACTCCGGGACCGAACTCTGAGGGTCTACGAGCAGTACTTC.